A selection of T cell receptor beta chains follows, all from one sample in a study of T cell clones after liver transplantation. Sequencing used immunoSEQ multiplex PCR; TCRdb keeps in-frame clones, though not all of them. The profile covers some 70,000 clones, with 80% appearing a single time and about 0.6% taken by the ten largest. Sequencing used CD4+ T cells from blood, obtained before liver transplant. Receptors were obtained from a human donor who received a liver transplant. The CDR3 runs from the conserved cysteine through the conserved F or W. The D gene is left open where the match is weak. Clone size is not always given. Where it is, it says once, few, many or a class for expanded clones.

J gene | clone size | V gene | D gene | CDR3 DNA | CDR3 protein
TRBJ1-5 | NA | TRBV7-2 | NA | TGTGCCAGCAGCCTACAGGGTTACGGGGCCCAGCATTTT | CASSLQGYGAQHF
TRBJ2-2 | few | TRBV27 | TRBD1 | TGTGCCAGCAGGAGGGACAGGGGAACGACCGGGGAGCTGTTTTTT | CASRRDRGTTGELFF
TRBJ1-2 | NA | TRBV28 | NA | TGTGCCAGCAGCAACACAGGGTTTAAGAATGGCTACACCTTC | CASSNTGFKNGYTF
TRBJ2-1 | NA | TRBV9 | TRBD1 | TGTGCCAGCAGCACCTCGACAGGGTTCTACAATGAGCAGTTCTTC | CASSTSTGFYNEQFF
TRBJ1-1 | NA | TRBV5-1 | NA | TGCGCCAGCAGCTTAGCCGATTTCACTGAAGCTTTCTTT | CASSLADFTEAFF
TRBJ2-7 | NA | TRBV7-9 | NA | TGTGCCAGCAGCTCCGGTTGGGGTCAGGGTTTGGCCTACGAGCAGTACTTC | CASSSGWGQGLAYEQYF
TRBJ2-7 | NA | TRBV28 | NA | TGTGCCAGCACTCGGACACCCAACGAGCAGTACTTC | CASTRTPNEQYF
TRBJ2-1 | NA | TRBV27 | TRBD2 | TGTGCCAGCAACCCCGGGACTAGCGCTTACAATGAGCAGTTCTTC | CASNPGTSAYNEQFF
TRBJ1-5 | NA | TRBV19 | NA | TGTGCCAGTAAGCCCGACGTCAGGGAAGGTCAGCCCCAGCATTTT | CASKPDVREGQPQHF
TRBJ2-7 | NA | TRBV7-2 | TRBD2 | TGTGCCAGCAGCCGTACAACTAGCGACCTTCTCGAGTACTTC | CASSRTTSDLLEYF
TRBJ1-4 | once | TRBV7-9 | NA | TGTGCCAGCACCTCTGACGCAACTAATGAAAAACTGTTTTTT | CASTSDATNEKLFF
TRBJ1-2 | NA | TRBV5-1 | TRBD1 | TGCGCCAGCACAGACAGGGATTCGAACTATGGCTACACCTTC | CASTDRDSNYGYTF
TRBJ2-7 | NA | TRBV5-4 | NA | TGTGCCAGCAGCTGGGGTCCTACCCCCTTTGACGAGCAGTACTTC | CASSWGPTPFDEQYF
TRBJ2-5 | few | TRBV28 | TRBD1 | TGTGCCAGCAGTTTATCAGGGGGCGTAGAGACCCAGTACTTC | CASSLSGGVETQYF
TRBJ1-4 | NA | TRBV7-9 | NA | TGTGCCAGCAGCGAGGGACACGGTAATGAAAAACTGTTTTTT | CASSEGHGNEKLFF
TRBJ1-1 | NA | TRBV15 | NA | TGTGCCACCAGCAGAGATCCCAACCAGAACACTGAAGCTTTCTTT | CATSRDPNQNTEAFF
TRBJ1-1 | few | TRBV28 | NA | TGTGCCAGCATGCGTAGGGGAATGAACACTGAAGCTTTCTTT | CASMRRGMNTEAFF
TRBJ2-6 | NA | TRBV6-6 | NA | TGTGCCAGCAGCCCCCCCGCCTCTGGGGCCAACGTCCTGACTTTC | CASSPPASGANVLTF
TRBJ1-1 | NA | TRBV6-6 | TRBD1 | TGTGCCAGCAGTCCCCTAGGACAGGGAGGCACTGAAGCTTTCTTT | CASSPLGQGGTEAFF
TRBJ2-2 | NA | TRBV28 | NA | TGTGCCAGCAGTTTAAGGCAGACCACCGGGGAGCTGTTTTTT | CASSLRQTTGELFF
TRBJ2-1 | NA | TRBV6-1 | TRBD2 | TGTGCCAGCAAGGCCCGGACTAGCGAGTACAATGAGCAGTTCTTC | CASKARTSEYNEQFF
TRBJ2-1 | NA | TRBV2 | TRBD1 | TGTGCCAGCCAACGGGACAGGCACAATGAGCAGTTCTTC | CASQRDRHNEQFF
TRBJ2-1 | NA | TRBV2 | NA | TGTGCCAGCAGTGGTTGGGGAAGGCCAAACAATGAGCAGTTCTTC | CASSGWGRPNNEQFF
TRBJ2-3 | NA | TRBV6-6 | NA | TGTGCCAGCAGAAGTACAGGGATAGATACGCAGTATTTT | CASRSTGIDTQYF
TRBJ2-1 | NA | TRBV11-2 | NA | TGTGCCAGCAGCTTAGATCGGGACGATGAGCAGTTCTTC | CASSLDRDDEQFF